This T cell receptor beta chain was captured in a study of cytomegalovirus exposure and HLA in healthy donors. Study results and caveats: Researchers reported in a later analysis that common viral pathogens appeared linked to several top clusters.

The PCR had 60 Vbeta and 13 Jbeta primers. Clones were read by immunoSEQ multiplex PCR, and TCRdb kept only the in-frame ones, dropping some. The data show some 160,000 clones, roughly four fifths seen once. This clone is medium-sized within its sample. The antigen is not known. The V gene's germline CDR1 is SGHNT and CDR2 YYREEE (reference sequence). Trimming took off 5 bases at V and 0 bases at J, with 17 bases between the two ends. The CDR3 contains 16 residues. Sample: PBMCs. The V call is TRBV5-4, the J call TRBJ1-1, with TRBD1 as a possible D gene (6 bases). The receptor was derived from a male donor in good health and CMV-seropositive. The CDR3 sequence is CASSPLGGLMNTEAFF. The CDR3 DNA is TGTGCCAGCAGTCCCCTCGGGGGGCTAATGAACACTGAAGCTTTCTTT.